This paragraph covers one T cell receptor (beta chain) sequence. Its antigen is unknown. V lost 4 bases to trimming and J lost 0 bases, with 9 bases between them. CDR1 is MGHRA and CDR2 is YSYEKL in the germline V gene. This CDR3 has 15 amino acids. Terminally differentiated effector memory CD45RA+ cells were left out of the naive CD8 fraction, which was CD45RO-negative and positively selected for CCR7. The data belong to a study of shared clonotypes between healthy human individuals. In the study overall: Each donor's CD4 naive and CD4 memory cells filled three plates apiece, CD8 naive two, and CD8 memory one.

Genomic DNA of every subset was divided equally among multiple immunoSEQ plates. Profiled with immunoSEQ multiplex PCR; TCRdb holds only in-frame clones, not every one. Altogether about 2.2 million clones are present, around 93% being singletons, with the ten largest covering approximately 1.6%. Notes on the study in general: Unshared clonotypes carried lower generation probabilities than those common to all four donors.

Sequenced material: naive CD8+ T cells from PBMCs. The J gene is TRBJ1-4, the V gene TRBV4-1; no reliable D call. The clonotype comes from a man younger than 30 in good health. Some clones in this sample may be carry-over from other donors' samples. The CDR3 loop is CASSRQHPTNEKLFF. The CDR3 DNA sequence: TGCGCCAGCAGCCGACAACACCCAACTAATGAAAAACTGTTTTTT.